This T cell receptor beta chain is from a study of a mutant IDH1 vaccine in newly diagnosed glioma. Background on the study: Treated patients, averaging roughly 40 years, were about 60% male and approximately 38% female.

The CDR3 is 16 amino acids. The germline CDR1 and CDR2 sequences are SNHLY and FYNNEI. Trimming shortened V by 0 bases and J by 2 bases, and 12 bases separated the two germline ends. Profiled with immunoSEQ multiplex PCR; TCRdb holds only in-frame clones, not every one. The table lists 84,000 or so clones, 81% of them singletons. Stated time point: week 47, end of study. Each vaccine dose was 300 ug of mutant IDH1 20-mer peptide, with topical imiquimod. The astrocytomas were IDH1-mutant, ATRX-negative, and WHO grade 3 or 4. On this clone itself: Its antigen is not identified.

This chain connects TRBV2 to TRBJ2-3, with D possibly TRBD2 on 6 matching bases. Here the sequenced sample was PBMCs, taken from a glioma patient whose treatment included an IDH1 peptide vaccine. This TCR was sampled from a man aged 40-49 years with glioma. As DNA, the CDR3 is TGTGCCAGCAGTGAAGCTAGCGGCGGGACCACAGATACGCAGTATTTT. This encodes CASSEASGGTTDTQYF.